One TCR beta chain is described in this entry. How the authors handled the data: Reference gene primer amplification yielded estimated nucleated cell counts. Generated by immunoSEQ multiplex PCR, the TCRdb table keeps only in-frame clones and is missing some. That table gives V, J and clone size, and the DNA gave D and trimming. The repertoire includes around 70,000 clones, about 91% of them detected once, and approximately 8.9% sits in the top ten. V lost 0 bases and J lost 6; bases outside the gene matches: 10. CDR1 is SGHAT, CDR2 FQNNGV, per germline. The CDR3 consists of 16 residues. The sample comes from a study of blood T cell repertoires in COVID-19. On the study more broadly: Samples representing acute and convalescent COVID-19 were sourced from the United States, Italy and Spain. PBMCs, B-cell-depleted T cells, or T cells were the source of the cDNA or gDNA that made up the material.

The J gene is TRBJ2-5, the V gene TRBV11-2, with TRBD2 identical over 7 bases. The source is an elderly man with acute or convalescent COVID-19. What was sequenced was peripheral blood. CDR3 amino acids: CASSLDGRTSVKTQYF. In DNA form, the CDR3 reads TGTGCCAGCAGCTTAGACGGGCGGACTAGTGTAAAGACCCAGTACTTC. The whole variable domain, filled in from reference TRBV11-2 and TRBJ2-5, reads EAGVAQSPRYKIIEKRQSVAFWCNPISGHATLYWYQQILGQGPKLLIQFQNNGVVDDSQLPKDRFSAERLKGVDSTLKIQPAKLEDSAVYLCASSLDGRTSVKTQYFGPGTRLLVL.